This T cell receptor beta chain was identified during a study of blood T cell repertoires in COVID-19. Clones were sequenced by immunoSEQ multiplex PCR, and TCRdb holds only the in-frame ones, with some missing. This table has 150,000 to 200,000 clones, approximately 85% appearing once. Germline CDR1 and CDR2: LGHNA and YNFKEQ. The ends were cut back, 4 bases at V and 1 base at J, with 13 bases in the middle. The CDR3 sequence is 15 residues long. This clonotype was sampled from a man aged 60-69 years with acute or convalescent COVID-19. The sequencing input was peripheral blood. The chain couples TRBV4-2 to TRBJ1-1; D call uncertain. The CDR3 protein is CASSLPPSGNTEAFF. The CDR3 DNA is TGTGCCAGCAGCCTCCCCCCTTCCGGGAACACTGAAGCTTTCTTT.